This T cell receptor (beta chain) originates from a study of shared clonotypes between healthy human individuals. Findings of the study overall: In general, naive subsets displayed greater estimated richness than memory subsets did.

CDR3 length: 15 amino acids. Trimming removed 1 base at V and 3 bases at J, with 12 bases between. CDR1 MGHDK and CDR2 SYGVNS come from the germline V gene. Original handling: ImmunoSEQ supplied junction-only sequences lacking quality scores, so filtering was different. Data came from immunoSEQ multiplex PCR; TCRdb stores just in-frame clones and leaves some out. V and J calls and clone size come straight from that table; D and trimming were deduced from the DNA. The data contain roughly 1.4 million clones, approximately 98.5% of them singletons. Points on this clone: Its antigen remains unknown.

The chain combines TRBV25-1 with TRBJ2-5, with D perhaps given as TRBD1 or TRBD2 (5 bases each). Sequenced: naive CD4+ T cells sorted from blood. The subset here: CD45RA+ positively selected. This sequence was found in a man under 40 in good health. CDR3 sequence (DNA): TGTGCCAGCAGTGAATTTGGGGGTGGGGAAGAGACCCAGTACTTC. Protein product: CASSEFGGGEETQYF.